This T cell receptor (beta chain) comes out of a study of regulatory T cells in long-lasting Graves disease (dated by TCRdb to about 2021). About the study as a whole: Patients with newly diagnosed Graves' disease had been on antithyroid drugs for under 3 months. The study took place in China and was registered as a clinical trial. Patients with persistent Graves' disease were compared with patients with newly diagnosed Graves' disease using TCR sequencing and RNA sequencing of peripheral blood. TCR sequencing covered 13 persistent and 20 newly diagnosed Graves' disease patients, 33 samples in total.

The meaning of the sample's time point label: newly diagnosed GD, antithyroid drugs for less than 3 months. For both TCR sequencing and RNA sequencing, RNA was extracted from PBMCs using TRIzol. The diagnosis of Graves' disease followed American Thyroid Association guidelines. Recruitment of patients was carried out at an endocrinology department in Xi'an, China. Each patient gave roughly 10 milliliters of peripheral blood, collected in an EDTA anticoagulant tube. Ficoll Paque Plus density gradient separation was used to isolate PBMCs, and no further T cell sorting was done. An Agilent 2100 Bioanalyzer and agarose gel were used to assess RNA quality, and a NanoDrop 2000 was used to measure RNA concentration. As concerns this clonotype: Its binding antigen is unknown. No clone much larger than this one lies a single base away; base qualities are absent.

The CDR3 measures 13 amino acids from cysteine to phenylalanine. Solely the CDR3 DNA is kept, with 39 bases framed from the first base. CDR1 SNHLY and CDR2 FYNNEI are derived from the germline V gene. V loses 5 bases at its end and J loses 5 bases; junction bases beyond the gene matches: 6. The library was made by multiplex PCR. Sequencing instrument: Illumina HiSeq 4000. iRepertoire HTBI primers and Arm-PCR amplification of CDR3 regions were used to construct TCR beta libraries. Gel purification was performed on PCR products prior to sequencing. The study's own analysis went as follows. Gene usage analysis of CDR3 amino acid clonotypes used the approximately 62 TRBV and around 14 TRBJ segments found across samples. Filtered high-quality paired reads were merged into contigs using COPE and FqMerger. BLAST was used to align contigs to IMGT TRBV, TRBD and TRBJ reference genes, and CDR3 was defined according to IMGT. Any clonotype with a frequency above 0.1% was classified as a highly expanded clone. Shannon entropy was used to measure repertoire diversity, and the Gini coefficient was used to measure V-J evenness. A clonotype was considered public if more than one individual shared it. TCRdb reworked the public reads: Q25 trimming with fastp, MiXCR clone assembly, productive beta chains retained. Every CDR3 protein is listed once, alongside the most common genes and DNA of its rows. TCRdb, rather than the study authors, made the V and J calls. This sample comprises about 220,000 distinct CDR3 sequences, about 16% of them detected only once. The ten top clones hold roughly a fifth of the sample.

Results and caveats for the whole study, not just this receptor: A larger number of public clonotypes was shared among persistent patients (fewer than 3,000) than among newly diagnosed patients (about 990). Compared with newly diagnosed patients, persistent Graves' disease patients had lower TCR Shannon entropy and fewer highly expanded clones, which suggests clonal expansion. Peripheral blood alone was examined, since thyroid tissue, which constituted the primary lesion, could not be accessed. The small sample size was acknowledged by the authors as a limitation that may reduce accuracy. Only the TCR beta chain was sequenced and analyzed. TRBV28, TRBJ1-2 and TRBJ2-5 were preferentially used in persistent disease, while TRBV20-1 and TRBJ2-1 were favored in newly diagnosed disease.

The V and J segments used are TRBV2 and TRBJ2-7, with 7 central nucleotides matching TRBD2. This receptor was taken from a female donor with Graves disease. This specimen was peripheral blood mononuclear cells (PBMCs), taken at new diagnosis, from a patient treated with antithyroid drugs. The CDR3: CASSRGGADEQYF. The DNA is TGTGCCAGCAGTCGCGGGGGAGCAGACGAGCAGTACTTC. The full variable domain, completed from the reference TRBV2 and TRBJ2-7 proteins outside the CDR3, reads EPEVTQTPSHQVTQMGQEVILRCVPISNHLYFYWYRQILGQKVEFLVSFYNNEISEKSEIFDDQFSVERPDGSNFTLKIRSTKLEDSAMYFCASSRGGADEQYFGPGTRLTVT.